This T cell receptor beta chain was identified in a study of Graves' ophthalmopathy and Graves' hyperthyroidism (dated by TCRdb to about 2018). Regarding the research as a whole: Peripheral blood was collected at initial diagnosis, before any treatment. The study used signatures of the TCR beta repertoire to tell Graves' ophthalmopathy apart from Graves' hyperthyroidism and to predict which patients would progress to ophthalmopathy. In total, 135 blood samples were TCR-sequenced: 43 ophthalmopathy, around 75 hyperthyroidism and some 17 hyperthyroidism-to-ophthalmopathy patients. To explore V-J signatures that distinguish ophthalmopathy from hyperthyroidism, a discovery set of about a hundred patients was enrolled, made up of 43 with ophthalmopathy and 57 with stable hyperthyroidism. An independent validation cohort was composed of 18 hyperthyroidism patients and 17 patients who later progressed from hyperthyroidism to ophthalmopathy. In several hyperthyroidism patients, the T-cell repertoires found in thyroid tissue were compared with those found in blood. Following sampling, methimazole starting at 30 mg daily was administered to hyperthyroidism patients, and high-dose intravenous methylprednisolone was administered to ophthalmopathy patients.

Concerning this clonotype: What this receptor recognizes is not known. No per-base quality is available; no much larger clone lies one base away.

For repertoire sequencing, TCR beta CDR3 regions were amplified from RNA transcripts. The first round of RT-PCR was done with HTBI primers and the Qiagen OneStep RT-PCR kit, and was followed by a second round of multiplex PCR, then size selection and purification. Libraries were sequenced on an Illumina HiSeq2000 using paired-end 100 bp reads. In the paper's pipeline: Reads were processed with SOAPnuke, discarding reads with adapters, uncalled bases, mean Phred below 15, or no exact constant-primer or identifier match. COPE v1.2.5 was used to merge high-quality paired reads. Clonotypes were defined as unique nucleotide sequences and were aligned to IMGT TRB V, D and J references using MiTCR v1.1. Analysis was restricted to V-J combinations with a frequency above 0.0001, which covered about 99% of repertoires. A TCR clonal expansion and chaos score per V-J combination was defined as the ratio of F50 clonal expansion to chaos observed in the TCRdist matrix. Features were reduced by Welch's t-statistics and random forest to roughly 14 V-J combinations, which fed a naive Bayes classifier. The similarity between thyroid and blood repertoires was quantified using the Morisita-Horn index. Using fastp trimming at Q25 and MiXCR clonotype assembly, TCRdb reanalyzed the public sequencing data and kept in-frame beta chains. Rows with one shared CDR3 protein collapse into an entry with the most common genes and DNA. The V and J calls come from TCRdb's annotation, not from the publication. Here the sample has more than 550,000 distinct CDR3 sequences; about 41% occur a single time. Jointly, the top ten make up more than 2.5% of the sample.

Ophthalmopathy patients had moderately to severely active disease, Clinical Activity Score of at least 3, NOSPECS grade of at least 4, and disease duration under 3 months. Anyone with other autoimmune diseases, uncontrolled infections, pregnancy or lactation was excluded from the study. Clinical symptoms, serum thyroxine, TRAb, thyroid ultrasound and orbital computed tomography were used for diagnosis. Ficoll-Paque density gradient centrifugation was used to isolate PBMCs from about 10 ml of fresh peripheral blood. Trizol reagent was used to extract the total RNA, and its quality was then checked on an Agilent 2100 Bioanalyzer. The research as a whole found: No statistical method was used to set the sample size in advance, and the investigators knew which group each participant was assigned to. In validation, the model predicted ophthalmopathy progression with 55% to 71% sensitivity and around 72% specificity; 12 predicted patients were CT-confirmed with GO in a median of about 6.1 months. Among expanded thyroid clonotypes with frequency above 0.001, most also showed up in blood, which suggests that blood repertoires may reflect the thyroid immune response. Ophthalmopathy was separated from stable hyperthyroidism by the 13-signature model with 85% to 90% sensitivity and approximately 84% specificity in cross-validation and with 80%/75% in the test set.

The TCR comes from an adult man with Graves' ophthalmopathy. The specimen was peripheral blood.

Here is the DNA: TGTGCCAGCAGCCGAGGTGTGGAGAATTCACCCCTCCACTTT. Its translation is CASSRGVENSPLHF. This sequence uses TRBV4-2 and TRBJ1-6, with no confident D gene call. The CDR3 holds 14 amino acids from the cysteine to the phenylalanine. Of the read, only the CDR3 DNA is kept; its 42 bases are in frame from base 1. V is shortened by 4 bases, J by 7 bases, and the region joining them spans 11 bases. The germline V gene yields LGHNA for CDR1 and YNFKEQ for CDR2.